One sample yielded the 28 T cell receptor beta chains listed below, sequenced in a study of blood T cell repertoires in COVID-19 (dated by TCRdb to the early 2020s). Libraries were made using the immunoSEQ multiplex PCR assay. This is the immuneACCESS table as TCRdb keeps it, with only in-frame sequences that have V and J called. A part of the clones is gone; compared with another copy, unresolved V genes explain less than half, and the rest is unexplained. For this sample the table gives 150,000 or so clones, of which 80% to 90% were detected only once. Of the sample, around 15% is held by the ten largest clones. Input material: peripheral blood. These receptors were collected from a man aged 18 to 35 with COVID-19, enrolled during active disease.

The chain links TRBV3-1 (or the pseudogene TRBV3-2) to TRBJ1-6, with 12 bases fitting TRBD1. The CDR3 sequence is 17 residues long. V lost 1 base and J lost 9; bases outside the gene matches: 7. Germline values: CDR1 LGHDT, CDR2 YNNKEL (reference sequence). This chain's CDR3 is CASSQAPGQGAVSPLHF. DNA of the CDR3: TGTGCCAGCAGCCAAGCCCCGGGACAGGGGGCCGTTTCACCCCTCCACTTT.

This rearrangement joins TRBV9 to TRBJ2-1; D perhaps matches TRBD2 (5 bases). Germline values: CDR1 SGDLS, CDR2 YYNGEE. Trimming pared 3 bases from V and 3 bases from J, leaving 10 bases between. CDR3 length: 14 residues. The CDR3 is CASSALGVYNEQFF. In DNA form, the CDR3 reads TGTGCCAGCAGCGCCCTCGGGGTCTACAATGAGCAGTTCTTC.

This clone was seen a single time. Written as DNA, the CDR3 is TGTGCCTGGAGTGACAGGGTTAGCAATCAGCCCCAGCATTTT. This codes for CAWSDRVSNQPQHF. This chain links TRBV30 with TRBJ1-5, with D possibly matching TRBD1 (6 bases). Per germline, CDR1 GTSNPN and CDR2 SVGIG (reference sequence). The CDR3 has 14 amino acids. The V end lost 1 base, the J end lost 0 bases, and 7 bases lay between the germline ends.

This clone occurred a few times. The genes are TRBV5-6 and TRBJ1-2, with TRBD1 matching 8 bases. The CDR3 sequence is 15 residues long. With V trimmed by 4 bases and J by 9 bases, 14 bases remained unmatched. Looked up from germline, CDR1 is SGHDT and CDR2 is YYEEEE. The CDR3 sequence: CASSGDAGGGFSYTF. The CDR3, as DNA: TGTGCCAGCAGCGGAGACGCAGGGGGCGGATTTAGCTACACCTTC.

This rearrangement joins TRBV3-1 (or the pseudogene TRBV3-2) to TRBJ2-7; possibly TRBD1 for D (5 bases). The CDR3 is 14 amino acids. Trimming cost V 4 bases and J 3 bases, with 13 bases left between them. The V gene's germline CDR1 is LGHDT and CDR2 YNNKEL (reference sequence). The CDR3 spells CASSPLLTDYEQYF. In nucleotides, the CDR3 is TGTGCCAGCAGCCCCCTACTGACAGACTACGAGCAGTACTTC.

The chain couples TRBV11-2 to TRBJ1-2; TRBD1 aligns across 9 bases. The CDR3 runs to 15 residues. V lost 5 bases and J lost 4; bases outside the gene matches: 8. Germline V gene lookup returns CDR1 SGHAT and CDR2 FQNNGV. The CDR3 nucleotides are TGTGCCAGCAGCCCGTTGGACAGGGGCCTCTATGGCTACACCTTC. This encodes CASSPLDRGLYGYTF.

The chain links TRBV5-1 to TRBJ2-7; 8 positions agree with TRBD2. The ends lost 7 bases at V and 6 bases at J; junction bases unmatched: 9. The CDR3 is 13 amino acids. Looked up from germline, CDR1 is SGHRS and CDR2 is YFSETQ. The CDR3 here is CASLREAGGEQYF. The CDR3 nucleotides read TGCGCCAGCTTGAGGGAGGCGGGGGGCGAGCAGTACTTC.

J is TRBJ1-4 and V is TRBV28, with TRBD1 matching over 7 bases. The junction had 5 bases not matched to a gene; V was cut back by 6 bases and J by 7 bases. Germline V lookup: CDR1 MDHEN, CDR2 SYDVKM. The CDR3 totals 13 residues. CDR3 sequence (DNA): TGTGCCAGCAGGTCGTCAGGGGGTGAAAAACTGTTTTTT. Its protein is CASRSSGGEKLFF.

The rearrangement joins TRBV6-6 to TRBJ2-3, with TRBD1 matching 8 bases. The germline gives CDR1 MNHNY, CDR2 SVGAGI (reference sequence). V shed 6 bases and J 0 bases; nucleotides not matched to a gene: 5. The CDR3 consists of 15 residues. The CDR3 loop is CASSRRTGSTDTQYF. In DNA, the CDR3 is TGTGCCAGCAGCCGCCGGACAGGGAGCACAGATACGCAGTATTTT.

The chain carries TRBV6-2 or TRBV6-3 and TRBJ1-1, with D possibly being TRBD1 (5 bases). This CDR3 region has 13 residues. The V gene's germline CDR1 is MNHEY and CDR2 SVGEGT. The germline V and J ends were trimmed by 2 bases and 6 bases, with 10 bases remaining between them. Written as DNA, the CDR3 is TGTGCCAGCAGTTACGGGGGAGGGTCTGAAGCTTTCTTT. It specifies CASSYGGGSEAFF.

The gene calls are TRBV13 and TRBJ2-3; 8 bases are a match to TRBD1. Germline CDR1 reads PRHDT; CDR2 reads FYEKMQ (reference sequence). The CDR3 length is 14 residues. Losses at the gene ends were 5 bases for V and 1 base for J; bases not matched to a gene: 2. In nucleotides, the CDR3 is TGTGCCAGCAGCCCGGGACAGGGCACAGATACGCAGTATTTT. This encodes CASSPGQGTDTQYF.

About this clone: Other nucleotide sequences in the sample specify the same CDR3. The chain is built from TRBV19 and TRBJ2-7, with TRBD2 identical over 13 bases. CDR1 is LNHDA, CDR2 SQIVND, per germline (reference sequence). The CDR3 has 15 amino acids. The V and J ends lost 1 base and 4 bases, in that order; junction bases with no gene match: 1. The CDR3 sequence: CASSIGTSGSYEQYF. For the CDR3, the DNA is TGTGCCAGTAGTATAGGGACTAGCGGGAGTTACGAGCAGTACTTC. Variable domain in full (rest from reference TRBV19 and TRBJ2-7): DGGITQSPKYLFRKEGQNVTLSCEQNLNHDAMYWYRQDPGQGLRLIYYSQIVNDFQKGDIAEGYSVSREKKESFPLTVTSAQKNPTAFYLCASSIGTSGSYEQYFGPGTRLTVT.

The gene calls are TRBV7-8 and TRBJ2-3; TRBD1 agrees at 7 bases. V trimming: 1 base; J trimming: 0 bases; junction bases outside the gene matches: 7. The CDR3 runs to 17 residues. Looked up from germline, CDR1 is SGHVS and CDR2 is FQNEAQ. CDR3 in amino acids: CASSLGGPGQSTDTQYF. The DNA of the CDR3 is TGTGCCAGCAGCTTAGGCGGACCGGGACAGAGCACAGATACGCAGTATTTT.

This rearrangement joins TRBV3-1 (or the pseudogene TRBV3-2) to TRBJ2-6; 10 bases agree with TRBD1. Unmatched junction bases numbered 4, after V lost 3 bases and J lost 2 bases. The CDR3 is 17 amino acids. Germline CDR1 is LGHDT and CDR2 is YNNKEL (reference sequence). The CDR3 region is CASSHRTGGAGANVLTF. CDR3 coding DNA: TGTGCCAGCAGCCACAGGACAGGGGGGGCTGGGGCCAACGTCCTGACTTTC.

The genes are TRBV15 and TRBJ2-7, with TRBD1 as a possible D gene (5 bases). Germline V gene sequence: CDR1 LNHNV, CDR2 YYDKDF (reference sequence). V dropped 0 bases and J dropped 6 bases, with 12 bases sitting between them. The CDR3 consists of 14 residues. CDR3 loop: CATSRDRSGPEQYF. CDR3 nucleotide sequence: TGTGCCACCAGCAGAGATAGGTCAGGGCCCGAGCAGTACTTC.

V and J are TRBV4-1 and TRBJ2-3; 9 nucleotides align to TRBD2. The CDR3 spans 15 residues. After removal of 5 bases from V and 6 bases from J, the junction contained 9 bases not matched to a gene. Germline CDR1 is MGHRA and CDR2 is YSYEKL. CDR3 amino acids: CASSLGLAGRDTQYF. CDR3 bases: TGCGCCAGCAGCTTGGGACTAGCCGGTCGGGATACGCAGTATTTT.

CDR3 in amino acids: CATSGRISYNEQFF. The DNA of the CDR3 is TGTGCCACCTCCGGGAGAATCTCCTACAATGAGCAGTTCTTC. V is TRBV6-5 and J is TRBJ2-1, with D possibly being TRBD2 (6 bases). Looked up from germline, CDR1 is MNHEY and CDR2 is SVGAGI. Trimming took off 10 bases at V and 0 bases at J, with 13 bases between the two ends. The CDR3 spans 14 residues.

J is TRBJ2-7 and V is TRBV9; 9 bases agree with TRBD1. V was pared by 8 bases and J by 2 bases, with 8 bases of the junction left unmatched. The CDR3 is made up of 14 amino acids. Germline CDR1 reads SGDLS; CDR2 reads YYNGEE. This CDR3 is CASTPGQGAYEQYF. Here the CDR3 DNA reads TGTGCCAGTACGCCGGGACAGGGAGCCTACGAGCAGTACTTC.

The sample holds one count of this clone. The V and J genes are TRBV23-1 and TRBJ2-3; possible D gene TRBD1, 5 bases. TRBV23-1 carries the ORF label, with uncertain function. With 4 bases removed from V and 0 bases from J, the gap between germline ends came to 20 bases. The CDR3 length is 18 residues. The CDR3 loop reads CASSPTYLQDPSTDTQYF. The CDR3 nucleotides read TGCGCCAGCAGTCCTACCTACCTACAGGATCCAAGCACAGATACGCAGTATTTT.

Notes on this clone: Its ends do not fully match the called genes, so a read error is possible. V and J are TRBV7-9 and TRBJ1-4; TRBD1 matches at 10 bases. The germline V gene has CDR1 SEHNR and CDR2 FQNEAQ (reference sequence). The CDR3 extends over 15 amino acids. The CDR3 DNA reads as TGTGCCAGCAGCGCCGGGACAGGGGACAATGAAAAACTGCTTTTT. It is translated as CASSAGTGDNEKLLF.

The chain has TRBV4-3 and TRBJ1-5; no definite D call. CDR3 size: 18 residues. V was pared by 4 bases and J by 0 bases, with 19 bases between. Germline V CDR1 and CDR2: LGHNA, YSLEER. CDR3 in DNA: TGCGCCAGCAGCCTTAAACCCTGGGCACGCGATAGCAATCAGCCCCAGCATTTT. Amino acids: CASSLKPWARDSNQPQHF.

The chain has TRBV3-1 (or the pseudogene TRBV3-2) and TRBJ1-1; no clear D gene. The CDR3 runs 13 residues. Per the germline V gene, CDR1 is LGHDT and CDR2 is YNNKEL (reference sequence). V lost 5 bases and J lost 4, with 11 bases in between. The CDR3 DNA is TGTGCCAGCAGCAGCCTAATCTTCACTGAAGCTTTCTTT. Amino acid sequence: CASSSLIFTEAFF.

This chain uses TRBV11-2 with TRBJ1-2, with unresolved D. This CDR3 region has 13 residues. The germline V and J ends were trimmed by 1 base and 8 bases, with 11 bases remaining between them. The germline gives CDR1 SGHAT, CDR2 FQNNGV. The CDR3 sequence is CASSLVPVVGYTF. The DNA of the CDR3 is TGTGCCAGCAGCTTAGTTCCAGTTGTAGGCTACACCTTC.

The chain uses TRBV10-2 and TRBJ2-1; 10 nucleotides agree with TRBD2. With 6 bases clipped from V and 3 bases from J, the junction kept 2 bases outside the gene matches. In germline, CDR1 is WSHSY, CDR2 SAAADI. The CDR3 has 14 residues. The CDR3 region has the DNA TGCGCCAGCAGACTAGCGGGAAACTACAATGAGCAGTTCTTC. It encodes CASRLAGNYNEQFF.

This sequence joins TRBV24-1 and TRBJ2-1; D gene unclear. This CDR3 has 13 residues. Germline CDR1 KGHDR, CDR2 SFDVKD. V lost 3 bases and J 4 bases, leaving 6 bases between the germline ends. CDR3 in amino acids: CATSDLEYNEQFF. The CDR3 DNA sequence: TGTGCCACCAGTGATCTGGAGTACAATGAGCAGTTCTTC.

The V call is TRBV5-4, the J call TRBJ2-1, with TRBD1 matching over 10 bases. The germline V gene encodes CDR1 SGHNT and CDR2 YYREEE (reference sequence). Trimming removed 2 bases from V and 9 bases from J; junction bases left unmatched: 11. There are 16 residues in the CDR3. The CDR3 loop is CASSLVGTGDIGEQFF. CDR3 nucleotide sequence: TGTGCCAGCAGCTTAGTTGGGACAGGGGATATAGGTGAGCAGTTCTTC.

This CDR3 reads CASSSPGLAGSANEQFF. CDR3 in DNA: TGTGCCAGCAGCAGCCCGGGACTAGCGGGAAGCGCTAATGAGCAGTTCTTC. The V gene is TRBV9, the J gene TRBJ2-1, with 13 bases matching TRBD2. V lost 4 bases, J lost 7 bases, and 11 bases stayed unmatched. The CDR3 runs to 17 residues. Germline CDR1 is SGDLS and CDR2 is YYNGEE.

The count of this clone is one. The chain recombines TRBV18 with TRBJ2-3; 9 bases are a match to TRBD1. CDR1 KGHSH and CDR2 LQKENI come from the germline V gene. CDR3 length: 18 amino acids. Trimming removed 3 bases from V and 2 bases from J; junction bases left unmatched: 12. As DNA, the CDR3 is TGTGCCAGCTCACCCAAGGCCTACAGGGGGCCCGACACAGATACGCAGTATTTT. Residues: CASSPKAYRGPDTDTQYF.